Below are 3 T cell receptor beta chains sequenced from a single sample in a study of T cell responses to AZD1222 COVID-19 vaccine (dated by TCRdb to the early 2020s). Libraries came from the immunoSEQ multiplex PCR assay. The source is immuneACCESS, and TCRdb retained only in-frame sequences with V and J called. Part of the clones is not carried over; for the studies checked, unresolved V genes explain less than half of this, and the remainder is unexplained. This sample comprises approximately 190,000 clones, about 90% of them detected only once. The ten biggest clones cover approximately 2.5% of the sample. Read against the paper, the sample's time point label means: baseline before first vaccination. In the paper's terms, the treatment or condition label means: meningococcal conjugate vaccine given as trial control. Specimen: peripheral blood, collected on day 0 of MenACWY control vaccination. These receptors originate from an adult in good health.

The chain has TRBV4-1 and TRBJ1-6, with D unclear. V dropped 1 base and J dropped 0 bases, with 13 bases sitting between them. The CDR3 covers 18 residues. Germline V CDR1 and CDR2: MGHRA, YSYEKL. The CDR3 coding sequence is TGCGCCAGCAGCCAAGCAGGCCTCCCCAGCTCCTATAATTCACCCCTCCACTTT. Its protein is CASSQAGLPSSYNSPLHF.

The chain employs TRBV6-5 and TRBJ1-4; D is possibly TRBD1 (5 bases). The ends were cut back, 7 bases at V and 0 bases at J, with 12 bases in the middle. Looked up from germline, CDR1 is MNHEY and CDR2 is SVGAGI. The CDR3 contains 15 residues. Here the CDR3 reads CASTFDSATNEKLFF. CDR3 in DNA: TGTGCCAGCACCTTTGACAGTGCAACTAATGAAAAACTGTTTTTT.

The V call is TRBV5-1, the J call TRBJ2-2; perhaps TRBD2 as D (6 bases). This CDR3 contains 16 residues. The ends were cut back, 4 bases at V and 3 bases at J, with 16 bases in the middle. CDR1 and CDR2 from the germline V gene are SGHRS and YFSETQ. CDR3 loop: CASSPPGGRDTGELFF. The CDR3 nucleotides are TGCGCCAGCAGCCCCCCCGGGGGAAGGGACACCGGGGAGCTGTTTTTT.